The rows below give T cell receptor beta chains drawn from one sample of a study of T cell clones after liver transplantation. Sequenced by immunoSEQ multiplex PCR; TCRdb stores in-frame clones only, minus some. The sample lists tens of thousands of clones; 71% were seen once. Sequences were derived from CD4+ T cells from blood, sampled before liver transplant. Every receptor here comes from a human donor who received a liver transplant. Both conserved end residues are part of each CDR3. Fields, in order: clone size, D gene, J gene, V gene, CDR3 protein, CDR3 DNA. A D gene is named only where the DNA matches it firmly. For some rows the clone size is stated as once, few or many, or as a class when expanded; others skip it.

.,.,TRBJ1-6,TRBV30,CAWSTGGTNSPLHF,TGTGCCTGGAGTACGGGGGGCACTAATTCACCCCTCCACTTT
.,TRBD2,TRBJ2-3,TRBV7-2,CASSPLAATDTQYF,TGTGCCAGCAGCCCACTAGCGGCCACAGATACGCAGTATTTT
.,TRBD1,TRBJ2-7,TRBV28,CASSLGPGQTYEQYF,TGTGCCAGCAGTTTGGGACCGGGACAGACCTACGAGCAGTACTTC
.,TRBD1,TRBJ2-1,TRBV6-1,CASSEQVGQGKDEQFF,TGTGCCAGCAGTGAACAAGTGGGACAGGGCAAAGATGAGCAGTTCTTC
few,TRBD1,TRBJ2-2,TRBV2,CASDFGTGNTGELFF,TGTGCCAGCGATTTTGGGACAGGGAACACCGGGGAGCTGTTTTTT
.,.,TRBJ1-5,TRBV5-6,CASSRTVTQPQHF,TGTGCCAGCAGCCGGACAGTCACCCAGCCCCAGCATTTT
few,TRBD2,TRBJ2-1,TRBV5-1,CASSPPGLAGAYNEQFF,TGCGCCAGCAGCCCCCCGGGACTAGCGGGGGCCTACAATGAGCAGTTCTTC
.,.,TRBJ1-2,TRBV18,CASSPPSVNYGYTF,TGTGCCAGCTCACCACCGTCGGTTAACTATGGCTACACCTTC
.,.,TRBJ1-1,TRBV29-1,CSVSDRSGEAFF,TGCAGCGTCTCCGACAGGAGCGGTGAAGCTTTCTTT
.,.,TRBJ2-7,TRBV13,CASSLVQGDFYEQYF,TGTGCCAGCAGCTTAGTTCAGGGGGACTTCTACGAGCAGTACTTC
.,TRBD2,TRBJ2-7,TRBV7-8,CASSPRTSGASYEQYF,TGTGCCAGCAGCCCGAGGACTAGCGGGGCTTCCTACGAGCAGTACTTC
.,TRBD2,TRBJ2-1,TRBV4-1,CASSQGSGSYNEQFF,TGCGCCAGCAGCCAGGGTAGCGGGAGCTACAATGAGCAGTTCTTC
.,.,TRBJ1-5,TRBV19,CASSMGRGNQPQHF,TGTGCCAGTAGTATGGGCAGGGGCAATCAGCCCCAGCATTTT
.,TRBD1,TRBJ1-6,TRBV6-6,CASRAGQFNSPLHF,TGTGCCAGCAGGGCGGGACAGTTTAATTCACCCCTCCACTTT
few,TRBD2,TRBJ2-1,TRBV6-6,CASRPGGDNEQFF,TGTGCCAGCCGGCCTGGGGGGGACAATGAGCAGTTCTTC
.,.,TRBJ2-7,TRBV14,CASSPRVLSYEQYF,TGTGCCAGCAGCCCGCGGGTCCTCTCCTACGAGCAGTACTTC
.,TRBD1,TRBJ2-5,TRBV2,CASKEGGQGGKTQYF,TGTGCCAGCAAGGAGGGCGGACAGGGGGGAAAGACCCAGTACTTC
.,.,TRBJ2-5,TRBV7-7,CASSLGAVQETQYF,TGTGCTAGCAGCTTGGGGGCAGTCCAAGAGACCCAGTACTTC
many,.,TRBJ1-2,TRBV9,CASSVDEGSGGYTF,TGTGCCAGCAGCGTAGATGAGGGATCGGGTGGCTACACCTTC
many,TRBD2,TRBJ2-1,TRBV6-1,CASSESGGEQFF,TGTGCCAGCAGTGAATCGGGGGGTGAGCAGTTCTTC
.,TRBD1,TRBJ2-3,TRBV7-6,CASSLGQGALGTDTQYF,TGTGCCAGCAGCTTAGGTCAGGGGGCCTTGGGGACAGATACGCAGTATTTT
.,TRBD2,TRBJ2-7,TRBV13,CASSSTLLAAQYF,TGTGCCAGCAGCTCCACCTTACTAGCGGCACAGTACTTC
.,.,TRBJ2-6,TRBV19,CASSIDARSSGANVLTF,TGTGCCAGTAGTATAGATGCCAGGTCCTCTGGGGCCAACGTCCTGACTTTC
.,.,TRBJ1-3,TRBV30,CAWSLTAFSGNTIYF,TGTGCCTGGAGTCTGACAGCCTTCTCTGGAAACACCATATATTTT
few,TRBD1,TRBJ2-1,TRBV6-4,CASSGAGTGVNEQFF,TGTGCCAGCAGTGGCGCCGGGACAGGGGTAAATGAGCAGTTCTTC
.,.,TRBJ1-1,TRBV5-6,CASSLGGGVNTEAFF,TGTGCCAGCAGCTTGGGTGGGGGGGTGAACACTGAAGCTTTCTTT
.,.,TRBJ1-1,TRBV2,CASSVDKDTEAFF,TGTGCCAGCAGCGTGGACAAGGACACTGAAGCTTTCTTT
.,TRBD1,TRBJ1-4,TRBV28,CASSLQGAQEKLFF,TGTGCCAGCAGTTTACAGGGGGCGCAAGAAAAACTGTTTTTT
.,.,TRBJ1-2,TRBV7-9,CASSLENIQVGYGYTF,TGTGCCAGCAGCTTAGAAAACATACAGGTTGGCTATGGCTACACCTTC